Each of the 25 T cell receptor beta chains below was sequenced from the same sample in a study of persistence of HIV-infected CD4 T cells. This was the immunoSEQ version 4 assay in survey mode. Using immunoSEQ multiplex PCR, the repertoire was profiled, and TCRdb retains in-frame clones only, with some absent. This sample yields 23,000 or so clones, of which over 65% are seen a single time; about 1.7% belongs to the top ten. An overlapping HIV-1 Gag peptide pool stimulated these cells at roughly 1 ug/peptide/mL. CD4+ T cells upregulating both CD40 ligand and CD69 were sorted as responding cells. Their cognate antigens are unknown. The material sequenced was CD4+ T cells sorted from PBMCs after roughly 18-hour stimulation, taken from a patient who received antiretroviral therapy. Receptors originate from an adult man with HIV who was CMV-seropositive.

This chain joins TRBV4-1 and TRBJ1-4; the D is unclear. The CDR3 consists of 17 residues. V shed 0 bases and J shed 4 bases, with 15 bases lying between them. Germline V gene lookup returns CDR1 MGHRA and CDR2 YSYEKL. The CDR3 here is CASSQDPPGSHNEKLFF. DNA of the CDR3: TGCGCCAGCAGCCAAGACCCGCCGGGGAGCCATAATGAAAAACTGTTTTTT.

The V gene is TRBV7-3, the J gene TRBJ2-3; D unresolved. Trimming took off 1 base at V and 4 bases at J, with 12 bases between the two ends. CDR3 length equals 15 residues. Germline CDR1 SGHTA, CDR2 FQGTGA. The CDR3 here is CASSLRDNPADTQYF. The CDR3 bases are TGTGCCAGCAGCTTAAGAGACAATCCGGCAGATACGCAGTATTTT.

CDR3 nucleotides: TGTGCCAGCTCACCCGGGACAGACTACGAGCAGTACTTC. Translating it yields CASSPGTDYEQYF. The chain combines TRBV18 with TRBJ2-7, with 7 bases matching TRBD1. V was clipped by 3 bases and J by 3 bases; unmatched bases: 2. Germline CDR1 is KGHSH and CDR2 is LQKENI. The CDR3 is 13 residues long.

CDR3 region: CASSLAPDTGELFF. The CDR3 DNA sequence: TGCGCCAGCAGCCTGGCCCCCGACACCGGGGAGCTGTTTTTT. This chain connects TRBV5-1 to TRBJ2-2; D gene unclear. The V end was cut by 4 bases, the J end by 3 bases, with 10 bases between. This CDR3 comprises 14 residues. Germline-derived CDR1 and CDR2 are SGHRS and YFSETQ.

The CDR3 is CASRQTQNYGYTF. The CDR3 DNA reads as TGTGCCAGCAGACAAACACAGAACTATGGCTACACCTTC. The chain joins TRBV6-5 to TRBJ1-2; D remains unclear. Trimming removed 6 bases from V and 2 bases from J, with 10 bases in between. The CDR3 has 13 amino acids. The V gene's germline CDR1 is MNHEY and CDR2 SVGAGI.

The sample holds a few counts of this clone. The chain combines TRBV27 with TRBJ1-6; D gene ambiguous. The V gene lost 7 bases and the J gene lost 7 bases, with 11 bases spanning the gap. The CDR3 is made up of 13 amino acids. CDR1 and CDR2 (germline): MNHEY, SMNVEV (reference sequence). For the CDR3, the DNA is TGTGCCAGCACCCGTGGTCCCAATTCACCCCTCCACTTT. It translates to CASTRGPNSPLHF.

DNA of the CDR3: TGCGCCAGCTATTCGGACCTACAGGGCTATGGCTACACCTTC. As protein: CASYSDLQGYGYTF. The chain uses TRBV5-1 and TRBJ1-2; weak D call: TRBD1 (6 bases). Per germline, CDR1 SGHRS and CDR2 YFSETQ. Trimming shortened V by 7 bases and J by 4 bases, and 17 bases separated the two germline ends. CDR3 length: 14 amino acids.

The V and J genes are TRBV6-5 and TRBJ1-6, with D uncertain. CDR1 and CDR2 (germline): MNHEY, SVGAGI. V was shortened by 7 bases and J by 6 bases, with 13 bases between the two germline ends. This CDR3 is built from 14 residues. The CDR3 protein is CASTGPTRNSPLHF. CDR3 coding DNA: TGTGCCAGCACTGGGCCCACTCGTAATTCACCCCTCCACTTT.

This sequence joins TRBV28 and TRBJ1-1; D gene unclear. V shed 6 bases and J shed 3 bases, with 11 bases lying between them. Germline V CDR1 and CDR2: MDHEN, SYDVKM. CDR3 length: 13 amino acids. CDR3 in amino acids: CASRVRQYTEAFF. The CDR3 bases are TGTGCCAGCAGAGTAAGACAATACACTGAAGCTTTCTTT.

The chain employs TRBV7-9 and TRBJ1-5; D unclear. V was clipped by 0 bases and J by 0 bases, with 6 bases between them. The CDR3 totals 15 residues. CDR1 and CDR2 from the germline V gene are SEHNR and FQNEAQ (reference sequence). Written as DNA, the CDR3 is TGTGCCAGCAGCTTAGCAGGCCATAGCAATCAGCCCCAGCATTTT. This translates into CASSLAGHSNQPQHF.

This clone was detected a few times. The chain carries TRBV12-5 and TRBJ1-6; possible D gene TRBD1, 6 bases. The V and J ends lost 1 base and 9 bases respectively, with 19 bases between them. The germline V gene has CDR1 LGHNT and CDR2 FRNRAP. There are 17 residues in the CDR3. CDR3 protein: CASGLATGTLGASPLHF. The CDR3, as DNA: TGTGCTAGTGGTTTGGCAACGGGGACACTTGGGGCTTCACCCCTCCACTTT. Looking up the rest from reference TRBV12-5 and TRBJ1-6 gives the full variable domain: DARVTQTPRHKVTEMGQEVTMRCQPILGHNTVFWYRQTMMQGLELLAYFRNRAPLDDSGMPKDRFSAEMPDATLATLKIQPSEPRDSAVYFCASGLATGTLGASPLHFGNGTRLTVT.

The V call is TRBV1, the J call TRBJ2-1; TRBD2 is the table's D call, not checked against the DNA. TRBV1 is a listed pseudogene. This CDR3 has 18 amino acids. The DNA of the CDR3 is TGCACCAGCAGCCCAGGAGTTCGGGGGGCCGACTCCTACAATGAGCAGTTCTTC. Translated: CTSSPGVRGADSYNEQFF.

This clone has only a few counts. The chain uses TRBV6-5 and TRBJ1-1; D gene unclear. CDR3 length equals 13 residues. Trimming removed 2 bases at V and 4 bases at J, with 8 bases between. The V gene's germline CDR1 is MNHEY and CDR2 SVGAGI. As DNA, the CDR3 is TGTGCCAGCAGTTACAAGGGTAGCACTGAAGCTTTCTTT. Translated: CASSYKGSTEAFF.

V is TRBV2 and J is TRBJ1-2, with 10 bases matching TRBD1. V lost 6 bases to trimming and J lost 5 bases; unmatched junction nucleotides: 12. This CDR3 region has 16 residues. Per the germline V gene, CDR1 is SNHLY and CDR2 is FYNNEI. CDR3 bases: TGTGCCAGCAGGACCGGATCCGGGACAGGGGTTTATGGCTACACCTTC. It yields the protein CASRTGSGTGVYGYTF.

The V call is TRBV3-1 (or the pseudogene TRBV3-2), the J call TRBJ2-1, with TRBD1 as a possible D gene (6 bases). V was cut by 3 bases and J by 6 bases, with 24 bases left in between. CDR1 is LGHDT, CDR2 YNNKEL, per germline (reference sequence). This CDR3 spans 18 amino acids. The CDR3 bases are TGTGCCAGCAGCCACAAGACTCGTGTGGGGTTGGACAGCAATGAGCAGTTCTTC. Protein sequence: CASSHKTRVGLDSNEQFF.

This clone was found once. In DNA form, the CDR3 reads TGTGCCAGCAGCCGGACAGCAAATGAGCAGTTCTTC. Translating it yields CASSRTANEQFF. The genes are TRBV3-1 (or the pseudogene TRBV3-2) and TRBJ2-1; TRBD1 is a possible D gene (6 bases). V was trimmed by 4 bases and J by 7 bases, leaving 8 bases between them. The germline CDR1 and CDR2 sequences are LGHDT and YNNKEL (reference sequence). The CDR3 contains 12 residues.

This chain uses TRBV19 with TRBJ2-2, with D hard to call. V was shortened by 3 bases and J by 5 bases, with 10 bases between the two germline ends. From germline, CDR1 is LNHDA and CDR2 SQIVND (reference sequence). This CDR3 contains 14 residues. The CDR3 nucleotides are TGTGCCAGTAGTATCAGGTCCGGGACCGGGGAGCTGTTTTTT. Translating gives CASSIRSGTGELFF.

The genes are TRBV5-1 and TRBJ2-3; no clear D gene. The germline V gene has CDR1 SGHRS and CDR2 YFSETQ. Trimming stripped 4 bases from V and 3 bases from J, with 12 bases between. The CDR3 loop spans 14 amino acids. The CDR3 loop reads CASSLDLGTDTQYF. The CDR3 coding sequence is TGCGCCAGCAGCCTCGACCTGGGGACAGATACGCAGTATTTT. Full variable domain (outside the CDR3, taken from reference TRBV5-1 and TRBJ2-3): KAGVTQTPRYLIKTRGQQVTLSCSPISGHRSVSWYQQTPGQGLQFLFEYFSETQRNKGNFPGRFSGRQFSNSRSEMNVSTLELGDSALYLCASSLDLGTDTQYFGPGTRLTVL.

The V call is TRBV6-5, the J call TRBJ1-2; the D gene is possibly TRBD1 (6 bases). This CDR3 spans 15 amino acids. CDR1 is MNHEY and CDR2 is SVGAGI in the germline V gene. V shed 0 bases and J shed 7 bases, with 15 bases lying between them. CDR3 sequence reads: CASSYSGGARGGYTF. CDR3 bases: TGTGCCAGCAGTTACTCTGGGGGGGCGCGCGGTGGCTACACCTTC.

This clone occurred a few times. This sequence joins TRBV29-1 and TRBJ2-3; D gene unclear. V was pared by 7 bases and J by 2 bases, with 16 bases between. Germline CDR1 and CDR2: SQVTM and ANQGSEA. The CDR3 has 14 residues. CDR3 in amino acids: CSASPRGYTDTQYF. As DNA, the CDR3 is TGCAGCGCCAGCCCCCGAGGATACACAGATACGCAGTATTTT.

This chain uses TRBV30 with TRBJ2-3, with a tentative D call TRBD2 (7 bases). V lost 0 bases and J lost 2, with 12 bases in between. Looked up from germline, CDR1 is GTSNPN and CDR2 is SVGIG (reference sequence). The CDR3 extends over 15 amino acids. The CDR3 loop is CAWSVWAGATDTQYF. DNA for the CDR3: TGTGCCTGGAGTGTCTGGGCGGGGGCCACAGATACGCAGTATTTT.

In nucleotides, the CDR3 is TGTGCCAGCAGTACCCACAGGGGGGGCTCCTACAATGAGCAGTTCTTC. Protein: CASSTHRGGSYNEQFF. The chain couples TRBV27 to TRBJ2-1; possible D gene TRBD1, 8 bases. The CDR3 sequence is 16 residues long. Trimming took 5 bases from V and 0 from J, leaving 14 bases between them. In germline, CDR1 is MNHEY, CDR2 SMNVEV (reference sequence).

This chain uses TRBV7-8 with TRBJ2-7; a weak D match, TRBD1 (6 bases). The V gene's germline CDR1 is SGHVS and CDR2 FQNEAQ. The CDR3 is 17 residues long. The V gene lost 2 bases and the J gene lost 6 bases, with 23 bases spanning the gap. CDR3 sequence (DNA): TGTGCCAGCAGCTTATTAGGGATCGGACAGTATTCCGCCGAGCAGTACTTC. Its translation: CASSLLGIGQYSAEQYF.

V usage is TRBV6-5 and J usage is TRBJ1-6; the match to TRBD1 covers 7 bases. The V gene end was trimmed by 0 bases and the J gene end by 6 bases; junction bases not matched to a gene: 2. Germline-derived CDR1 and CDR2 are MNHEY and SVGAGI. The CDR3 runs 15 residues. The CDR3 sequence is CASSYSGTVNSPLHF. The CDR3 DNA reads TGTGCCAGCAGTTACTCAGGGACAGTTAATTCACCCCTCCACTTT.

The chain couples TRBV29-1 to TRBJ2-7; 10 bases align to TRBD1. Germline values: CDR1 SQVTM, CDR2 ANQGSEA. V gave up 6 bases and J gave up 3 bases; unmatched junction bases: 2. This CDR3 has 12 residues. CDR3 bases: TGCAGCGTCCGGGACAGGGGCTACGAGCAGTACTTC. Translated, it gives CSVRDRGYEQYF.